These 32 T cell receptor beta chains were all obtained from the same sample, sequenced in a study of metastatic and nonmetastatic thyroid tumors. TCRdb reprocessed the PCR reads via MiXCR. The table has roughly 23,000 clones, roughly 14% seen once. Patients underwent thyroid surgery, and none had received any treatment before it. Sample: tumor tissue. Every receptor here comes from a female donor with papillary thyroid cancer or a benign thyroid nodule (not recorded which). Some clones in this sample may be carry-over from other donors' samples.

A word on this clone: Germline is not matched at one junction end, which may reflect a read error. The chain couples TRBV3-1 to TRBJ1-2, with no clear D. CDR1 and CDR2 (germline): LGHDT, YNNKEL (reference sequence). This CDR3 is built from 13 residues. The chain's CDR3 is CSSSQECQYGYTF. Written as DNA, the CDR3 is TGTTCCAGCAGCCAAGAGTGTCAATATGGCTACACCTTC.

This clone was seen a few times. This may be a read error: a much more frequent sequence differs by one nucleotide. The chain carries TRBV19 and TRBJ2-2; D assignment may be TRBD1 or TRBD2 (5 bases each). This CDR3 is 14 amino acids long. The V gene's germline CDR1 is LNHDA and CDR2 SQIVND (reference sequence). CDR3 DNA: TGTGCCAGTAGTCAGGGTTCGTACACCGGGGAGCTGTCTTTT. Translated, it gives CASSQGSYTGELSF. Full variable domain (remainder filled in from reference TRBV19 and TRBJ2-2): DGGITQSPKYLFRKEGQNVTLSCEQNLNHDAMYWYRQDPGQGLRLIYYSQIVNDFQKGDIAEGYSVSREKKESFPLTVTSAQKNPTAFYLCASSQGSYTGELSFGEGSRLTVL.

The V call is TRBV11-2, the J call TRBJ2-1; a weak D match, TRBD2 (7 bases). CDR3 size: 15 residues. CDR1 and CDR2 (germline): SGHAT, FQNNGV. Trimming left V 7 bases short and J 6 bases short, with 19 bases between. This CDR3 reads CASTQVGGGANEQFF. DNA for the CDR3: TGTGCCAGCACCCAGGTGGGTGGGGGGGCCAATGAGCAGTTCTTC.

J is TRBJ1-1 and V is TRBV20-1, with a weak D call TRBD1 (5 bases). Germline loops: CDR1 DFQATT, CDR2 SNEGSKA (reference sequence). The CDR3 covers 12 residues. V was cut by 1 base and J by 11 bases, with 14 bases left in between. CDR3 nucleotides: TGCAGTGCTAGAGGAGAAGGAAGGGACGCTTTCTTT. It codes for CSARGEGRDAFF.

Note on this clone: Sequence at one end of the junction differs from germline and may be a read error. The rearrangement joins TRBV5-6 to TRBJ1-5; the D gene is possibly TRBD1 (5 bases). The CDR3 loop spans 15 amino acids. The germline V gene has CDR1 SGHDT and CDR2 YYEEEE. The CDR3 DNA follows: TGTGCCGGCAGCTTGGACGGCATGGGGGATCAGCCCCAGCATTTT. Translating gives CAGSLDGMGDQPQHF.

This clone was recorded many times. The gene calls are TRBV2 and TRBJ2-3; tentative D call: TRBD1 (6 bases). Germline CDR1 reads SNHLY; CDR2 reads FYNNEI. Trimming took off 5 bases at V and 5 bases at J, with 20 bases between the two ends. This CDR3 comprises 16 residues. CDR3 in amino acids: CASSPRQAAWRDTQYF. The DNA of the CDR3 is TGTGCCAGCAGTCCGCGACAGGCCGCATGGAGAGATACGCAGTATTTT.

This clone was recorded many times. The genes are TRBV10-3 and TRBJ2-2, with D tentatively TRBD1 (5 bases). V lost 8 bases and J lost 0, with 10 bases in between. There are 14 residues in the CDR3. The germline gives CDR1 ENHRY, CDR2 SYGVKD. As DNA, the CDR3 is TGTGCCATCCACGACAGACCGAACACCGGGGAGCTGTTTTTT. This sequence encodes CAIHDRPNTGELFF.

This clone ranks as medium-sized (0.01 to 0.1%). The rearrangement joins TRBV7-2 to TRBJ2-5, with TRBD2 matching over 12 bases. Germline V CDR1 and CDR2: SGHTA, FQGNSA. This CDR3 has 17 residues. V was pared by 5 bases and J by 4 bases, with 11 bases of the junction left unmatched. CDR3 in DNA: TGTGCCAGCAGCCCCATACTATCACTAGCGGGAGGAGAGACCCAGTACTTC. Protein: CASSPILSLAGGETQYF.

In this sample, this clone turned up many times. The chain links TRBV5-1 to TRBJ2-7; D is possibly TRBD1 or TRBD2 (5 bases each). Trimming pared 4 bases from V and 1 base from J, leaving 12 bases between. This CDR3 is built from 14 residues. Germline-derived CDR1 and CDR2 are SGHRS and YFSETQ. The CDR3 protein is CASSQPGRSYEQYF. The CDR3 DNA reads as TGCGCCAGCAGCCAGCCGGGACGGTCCTACGAGCAGTACTTC.

This clone has a handful of counts. The chain uses TRBV27 and TRBJ2-7; 9 bases agree with TRBD2. This CDR3 region has 15 residues. CDR1 and CDR2 from the germline V gene are MNHEY and SMNVEV (reference sequence). V shed 7 bases, J shed 4 bases, and the junction held 11 bases outside the gene matches. DNA for the CDR3: TGTGCCAGCAAACAATCCGGGACTAGCCCTTACGAGCAGTACTTC. Translation gives CASKQSGTSPYEQYF.

This clone came up many times. The chain combines TRBV2 with TRBJ2-5; D may correspond to TRBD1 or TRBD2 (5 bases each). Germline loops: CDR1 SNHLY, CDR2 FYNNEI. Trimming pared 5 bases from V and 0 bases from J, leaving 10 bases between. The CDR3 has 14 residues. This chain's CDR3 is CASSRGDYQETQYF. The CDR3 region has the DNA TGTGCCAGCAGTCGAGGGGATTACCAAGAGACCCAGTACTTC.

A remark on this clone: At one of its ends the junction is not consistent with the germline gene, which may arise from a read error. The rearrangement joins TRBV7-2 to TRBJ1-1, with D possibly being TRBD1 (6 bases). CDR1 is SGHTA and CDR2 is FQGNSA in the germline V gene. The CDR3 is 13 residues long. CDR3 loop: CASMNDRNAEAFF. The CDR3 DNA reads as TGTGCCAGCATGAATGACAGGAACGCTGAAGCTTTCTTT.

This clone was detected ten times or more. The V call is TRBV14, the J call TRBJ2-1; 10 bases fit TRBD1. This CDR3 has 17 amino acids. Germline V gene sequence: CDR1 SGHDN, CDR2 FVKESK. Germline trimming cut 4 bases from V and 4 bases from J; bases unmatched to any gene: 10. The CDR3 DNA reads TGTGCCAGCAGCCCAGGGCTGGGACAGGGGAGATACAATGAGCAGTTCTTC. This translates into CASSPGLGQGRYNEQFF.

The chain couples TRBV5-1 to TRBJ2-1; 8 positions match TRBD1. This CDR3 spans 15 amino acids. V was clipped by 4 bases and J by 4 bases; unmatched bases: 7. Germline assignment: CDR1 SGHRS and CDR2 YFSETQ. In nucleotides, the CDR3 is TGCGCCAGCAGCCCGGGTGGGACAGGATACAATGAGCAGTTCTTC. This codes for CASSPGGTGYNEQFF.

Many counts were recorded for this clone. The CDR3 loop is CSAPLAGHGYEQYF. DNA of the CDR3: TGCAGTGCTCCCCTGGCGGGACACGGCTACGAGCAGTACTTC. The genes are TRBV20-1 and TRBJ2-7; the D gene could be TRBD1 or TRBD2 (6 bases each). From germline, CDR1 is DFQATT and CDR2 SNEGSKA (reference sequence). This CDR3 is built from 14 residues. Trimming removed 5 bases at V and 3 bases at J, with 17 bases between.

This clone was seen repeatedly, ten times or more. The V and J genes are TRBV20-1 and TRBJ2-3; D gene ambiguous. Trimming left V 3 bases short and J 1 base short, with 11 bases between. In germline, CDR1 is DFQATT, CDR2 SNEGSKA (reference sequence). The CDR3 extends over 14 amino acids. The CDR3 DNA follows: TGCAGTGCTAGGAAGGGAATTGGCACAGATACGCAGTATTTT. Protein: CSARKGIGTDTQYF.

This rearrangement joins TRBV7-6 to TRBJ2-7, with D perhaps TRBD2 (5 bases). Between the trimmed V and J ends, which lost 5 bases and 2 bases, there was a span of 13 bases. This CDR3 spans 14 amino acids. Looked up from germline, CDR1 is SGHVS and CDR2 is FNYEAQ. CDR3 in DNA: TGTGCCAGCAGCCCGGGTCTAGCTCCCTACGAGCAGTACTTC. Translation gives CASSPGLAPYEQYF.

The chain has TRBV6-5 and TRBJ2-5; 7 nucleotides align to TRBD1. Looked up from germline, CDR1 is MNHEY and CDR2 is SVGAGI. The CDR3 length is 15 residues. Unmatched junction bases numbered 7, after V lost 2 bases and J lost 4 bases. CDR3 DNA sequence: TGTGCCAGCAGTTACCCGACAGGGAGCTTAGAGACCCAGTACTTC. Protein sequence: CASSYPTGSLETQYF.

The sample holds a few counts of this clone. The V call is TRBV6-1, the J call TRBJ2-3; D perhaps matches TRBD1 (6 bases). The germline V gene has CDR1 MNHNS and CDR2 SASEGT. Trimming removed 7 bases at V and 11 bases at J, with 16 bases between. This CDR3 is 12 amino acids long. The CDR3 is CASIIGQTRQYF. In nucleotides, the CDR3 is TGTGCCAGCATCATCGGACAGACGAGGCAGTATTTT.

This clone was found many times. The rearrangement joins TRBV18 to TRBJ2-7; D remains ambiguous. Germline V gives CDR1 KGHSH, CDR2 LQKENI. The CDR3 runs 12 residues. Trimming pared 2 bases from V and 5 bases from J, leaving 7 bases between. CDR3 DNA sequence: TGTGCCAGCTCACCAGACATCGACGAGCAGTACTTC. It encodes CASSPDIDEQYF.

This clone came up once. V and J are TRBV5-1 and TRBJ1-2; D might be TRBD1 (5 bases). The germline V and J ends were trimmed by 0 bases and 3 bases, with 15 bases remaining between them. Per germline, CDR1 SGHRS and CDR2 YFSETQ. CDR3 length equals 16 residues. CDR3 sequence reads: CASSLDPGRVDYGYTF. CDR3 bases: TGCGCCAGCAGCTTGGATCCGGGCAGGGTGGACTATGGCTACACCTTC.

Worth noting for this clone: At one of its ends the junction is not consistent with the germline gene, which may arise from a read error. The CDR3 reads CASIQGGHCPQYF. In nucleotides, the CDR3 is TGTGCCAGCATCCAAGGCGGTCACTGTCCGCAGTATTTT. The chain joins TRBV14 to TRBJ2-3; the D is unclear. CDR3 length: 13 residues. From germline, CDR1 is SGHDN and CDR2 FVKESK.

This clone was picked up many times. The chain has TRBV27 and TRBJ2-7, with a tentative D call TRBD2 (7 bases). The CDR3 has 15 amino acids. The ends were cut back, 6 bases at V and 4 bases at J, with 19 bases in the middle. From germline, CDR1 is MNHEY and CDR2 SMNVEV (reference sequence). DNA for the CDR3: TGTGCCAGCAGCCCTAAGGGGGGGGGAGCTTACGAGCAGTACTTC. Protein sequence: CASSPKGGGAYEQYF.

This clone was picked up a small number of times. The V gene is TRBV19, the J gene TRBJ2-7, with D possibly matching TRBD2 (6 bases). CDR1 and CDR2 from the germline V gene are LNHDA and SQIVND (reference sequence). With 5 bases removed from V and 5 bases from J, the gap between germline ends came to 10 bases. The CDR3 contains 12 residues. Here the CDR3 reads CASSQTGDEQYF. The CDR3 bases are TGTGCCAGTAGTCAAACGGGGGACGAGCAGTACTTC.

This clone showed up just once. A junction end diverges from the germline sequence, so it may reflect a read error. The rearrangement joins TRBV7-6 to TRBJ1-5; D is undetermined. The germline V gene has CDR1 SGHVS and CDR2 FNYEAQ. This CDR3 has 14 amino acids. The CDR3 nucleotides are TGTGCCAGCAGCGCGGGTGGGGAGCCGTGGCCCCATCATTTT. It translates to CASSAGGEPWPHHF.

This clone showed up many times. The chain uses TRBV5-1 and TRBJ2-5; D uncertain. CDR1 is SGHRS, CDR2 YFSETQ, per germline. V was pared by 6 bases and J by 2 bases, with 14 bases between. CDR3 length: 14 residues. The DNA of the CDR3 is TGCGCCAGCACCCTATATGGAGCTCAAGAGACCCAGTACTTC. Translating it yields CASTLYGAQETQYF.

This clone is deemed medium-sized (0.01 to 0.1%). Other nucleotide sequences from this sample produce the same CDR3. The J gene is TRBJ2-1, the V gene TRBV7-3; no firm D call. The CDR3 extends over 12 amino acids. The germline V gene encodes CDR1 SGHTA and CDR2 FQGTGA. V was cut by 3 bases and J by 6 bases, with 6 bases left in between. The CDR3 spells CASSFSGNEQFF. The CDR3 DNA sequence: TGTGCCAGCAGCTTTTCGGGCAATGAGCAGTTCTTC.

This clone was counted between two and nine times. The junction departs from germline at one end; a sequencing error may be responsible. This chain connects TRBV6-9 to TRBJ2-5, with D uncertain. In germline, CDR1 is MNHGY, CDR2 SVAAGI. This CDR3 has 15 amino acids. The CDR3 reads CASIYSWAYQETQYF. CDR3 coding DNA: TGTGCCAGCATTTATAGTTGGGCGTACCAAGAGACCCAGTACTTC.

This clone rates as medium-sized. The V gene is TRBV6-1, the J gene TRBJ2-7, with a tentative D call TRBD1 (5 bases). The CDR3 contains 13 residues. The ends were cut back, 5 bases at V and 7 bases at J, with 15 bases in the middle. CDR1 and CDR2 from the germline V gene are MNHNS and SASEGT. This CDR3 is CASSIMTETEQYF. The DNA of the CDR3 is TGTGCCAGCAGTATAATGACAGAAACAGAGCAGTACTTC.

Many counts were recorded for this clone. V usage is TRBV28 and J usage is TRBJ2-7, with a weak D call TRBD1 (6 bases). Germline V gene lookup returns CDR1 MDHEN and CDR2 SYDVKM. The CDR3 runs to 13 residues. V dropped 6 bases and J dropped 3 bases, with 12 bases sitting between them. CDR3 coding DNA: TGTGCCAGCAGCCAGCTAGGGGGCTACGAGCAGTACTTC. This encodes CASSQLGGYEQYF.

The table lists this clone with many counts. This sequence joins TRBV6-1 and TRBJ1-5, with D maybe TRBD1 (5 bases). V was shortened by 5 bases and J by 2 bases, with 13 bases between the two germline ends. The CDR3 spans 15 residues. Germline V lookup: CDR1 MNHNS, CDR2 SASEGT. The CDR3 is CASSWEQGGNQPQHF. For the CDR3, the DNA is TGTGCCAGCAGTTGGGAGCAGGGAGGCAATCAGCCCCAGCATTTT.

There are a few counts of this clone. J is TRBJ2-2 and V is TRBV24-1; 11 bases are a match to TRBD1. The germline CDR1 and CDR2 sequences are KGHDR and SFDVKD. The CDR3 runs 19 residues. V gave up 2 bases and J gave up 8 bases; unmatched junction bases: 15. DNA for the CDR3: TGTGCCACCAGTGATTCCGCATCCGGGACAGGGGGACAGGGGGGGGAGCTGTTTTTT. Translating it yields CATSDSASGTGGQGGELFF.